Below are 12 T cell receptor beta chains sequenced from a single sample in a study of response to subunit inactivated influenza vaccine. TCRdb independently ran MiXCR on the RT-PCR reads; one entry per CDR3 protein. The table includes about 700,000 distinct CDR3 sequences, roughly 15% detected once. The source material was PBMCs from blood, sampled 14 days before vaccination. These receptor sequences come from a man aged 45-65 years who received an inactivated influenza vaccine.

This rearrangement joins TRBV7-8 to TRBJ2-1; 11 bases are shared with TRBD2. Losses at the gene ends were 3 bases for V and 9 bases for J; bases not matched to a gene: 4. Germline V gene lookup returns CDR1 SGHVS and CDR2 FQNEAQ. The CDR3 has 14 residues. The CDR3 here is CASSFSGRASEQFF. DNA for the CDR3: TGTGCCAGCAGCTTTAGCGGGAGGGCCAGTGAGCAGTTCTTC.

The chain joins TRBV7-2 to TRBJ2-2, with 8 positions matching TRBD2. The CDR3 is 14 amino acids. The trim removed 5 bases at V and 4 bases at J, leaving 3 bases unmatched. Germline V gene sequence: CDR1 SGHTA, CDR2 FQGNSA. The CDR3 sequence: CASSIGTSTGELFF. Here the CDR3 DNA reads TGTGCCAGCAGCATCGGGACTAGCACCGGGGAGCTGTTTTTT.

The CDR3 reads CASSYSYGDYEQYF. The CDR3 coding sequence is TGTGCCAGCAGTTACTCGTATGGGGACTACGAGCAGTACTTC. This chain links TRBV6-2 or TRBV6-3 with TRBJ2-7; D gene uncertain. CDR3 size: 14 residues. Trimming took off 0 bases at V and 3 bases at J, with 9 bases between the two ends. Looked up from germline, CDR1 is MNHEY and CDR2 is SVGEGT.

In its sample, this clonotype was seen a few times. The chain is built from TRBV7-2 and TRBJ2-1; TRBD2 aligns across 9 bases. This CDR3 is built from 15 residues. Germline V gene data show CDR1 as SGHTA and CDR2 as FQGNSA. Germline trimming cut 5 bases from V and 5 bases from J; bases unmatched to any gene: 7. The CDR3 protein is CASSQTSGINNEQFF. Here the CDR3 DNA reads TGTGCCAGCAGCCAGACTAGCGGTATCAACAATGAGCAGTTCTTC.

The chain couples TRBV4-3 to TRBJ1-1, with D possibly TRBD1 on 5 matching bases. In germline, CDR1 is LGHNA, CDR2 YSLEER. V lost 0 bases, J lost 10 bases, and 12 bases lay in between. This CDR3 comprises 13 residues. The CDR3 DNA reads as TGCGCCAGCAGCCAAGAGAGACAGTCAGGAGCTTTCTTT. Its protein product is CASSQERQSGAFF.

This chain links TRBV28 with TRBJ2-5; possibly TRBD1 for D (5 bases). Germline CDR1 reads MDHEN; CDR2 reads SYDVKM. Trimming removed 4 bases from V and 5 bases from J, with 14 bases in between. The CDR3 loop spans 14 amino acids. The CDR3: CASSWTSLRETQYF. CDR3 nucleotide sequence: TGTGCCAGCAGTTGGACATCCCTCCGGGAGACCCAGTACTTC.

In its sample, this clonotype was seen many times. The chain joins TRBV27 to TRBJ2-7, with TRBD2 identical over 7 bases. The germline gives CDR1 MNHEY, CDR2 SMNVEV (reference sequence). V gave up 3 bases and J gave up 3 bases; unmatched junction bases: 5. CDR3 length equals 14 residues. CDR3 sequence reads: CASSLSGGGYEQYF. In DNA form, the CDR3 reads TGTGCCAGCAGTTTGTCTGGGGGGGGCTACGAGCAGTACTTC.

This clonotype was counted ten times or more. In nucleotides, the CDR3 is TGTGCCACCAGTGGAAGAGGGACTAGCTTTTTGAAGGGGGGAGATACGCAGTATTTT. Residues: CATSGRGTSFLKGGDTQYF. The chain is built from TRBV24-1 and TRBJ2-3, with 9 bases that match TRBD2. V lost 5 bases, J lost 5 bases, and 19 bases stayed unmatched. Germline CDR1 reads KGHDR; CDR2 reads SFDVKD. The CDR3 has 19 residues.

This clonotype showed up many times. The V call is TRBV27, the J call TRBJ2-1; tentatively, D is TRBD1 or TRBD2 (5 bases each). The germline V gene encodes CDR1 MNHEY and CDR2 SMNVEV (reference sequence). This CDR3 comprises 15 residues. V was pared by 6 bases and J by 6 bases, with 18 bases between. The DNA for the CDR3 is TGTGCCAGCAGCCTACAGGTAGTGAGGGGCAATGAGCAGTTCTTC. Its translation is CASSLQVVRGNEQFF.

This clonotype came up many times. This chain links TRBV15 with TRBJ1-1; possibly TRBD1 for D (5 bases). CDR3 length equals 19 residues. Per germline, CDR1 LNHNV and CDR2 YYDKDF (reference sequence). Trimming left V 2 bases short and J 4 bases short, with 26 bases between. CDR3 in DNA: TGTGCCACCAGCAGACCCTCCCGGCGGGGGGGAGAGGGAGTCACTGAAGCTTTCTTT. Amino acids: CATSRPSRRGGEGVTEAFF.

The V gene is TRBV10-3, the J gene TRBJ2-3; maybe TRBD1 (5 bases). Germline CDR1 is ENHRY and CDR2 is SYGVKD. Trimming removed 2 bases at V and 4 bases at J, with 19 bases between. The CDR3 sequence is 17 residues long. This CDR3 reads CAISEPTGAGLADTQYF. CDR3 sequence (DNA): TGTGCCATCAGTGAGCCCACTGGGGCAGGGTTGGCAGATACGCAGTATTTT.

This clonotype was detected only a few times. The chain employs TRBV9 and TRBJ1-1; TRBD1 agrees at 7 bases. The V and J ends lost 2 bases and 1 base, in that order; junction bases with no gene match: 2. The CDR3 consists of 14 residues. Germline V gene data show CDR1 as SGDLS and CDR2 as YYNGEE. The CDR3 here is CASSVAGGNTEAFF. DNA for the CDR3: TGTGCCAGCAGCGTGGCAGGGGGGAACACTGAAGCTTTCTTT.